A selection of T cell receptor beta chains follows, all from one sample in a study of human T cells and chemical hapten exposure. TCRdb re-derived calls from the RACE reads in MiXCR, one entry per CDR3 protein. The sample lists some 190,000 distinct CDR3 sequences; about 22% were seen once. The source material was whole blood, sampled in connection with sensitization to the hapten diphenylcyclopropenone (DPC). All receptors derive from a woman between 50 and 59 years old with alopecia areata. Some clones in this sample may be carry-over from other donors' samples. CDR3s include the opening cysteine and the closing phenylalanine or tryptophan. Fields, in order: D gene, clone size, J gene, V gene, CDR3 protein, CDR3 DNA. D genes are given only for firm matches. For some rows the clone size is stated as once, few or many, or as a class when expanded; others skip it.

d_call: TRBD2; clone_size: few; j_call: TRBJ2-1; v_call: TRBV19; cdr3_aa: CASSTRRGDFGGGHNEQFF; cdr3_nt: TGTGCCAGTAGTACCCGCCGGGGAGATTTTGGGGGAGGGCACAATGAGCAGTTCTTC
d_call: -; clone_size: -; j_call: TRBJ2-3; v_call: TRBV7-9; cdr3_aa: CASSPRGEGDTQYF; cdr3_nt: TGTGCCAGCAGCCCCCGAGGAGAAGGAGATACGCAGTATTTT
d_call: -; clone_size: -; j_call: TRBJ1-5; v_call: TRBV20-1; cdr3_aa: CSARDPIQRTQPQHF; cdr3_nt: TGCAGTGCTAGAGATCCGATCCAGAGGACTCAGCCCCAGCATTTT
d_call: -; clone_size: few; j_call: TRBJ1-6; v_call: TRBV3-1; cdr3_aa: CASSLGVGNSPLHF; cdr3_nt: TGTGCCAGCAGCTTGGGGGTAGGGAATTCACCCCTCCACTTT
d_call: -; clone_size: few; j_call: TRBJ2-3; v_call: TRBV10-3; cdr3_aa: CAISALPTGATDTQYF; cdr3_nt: TGTGCCATCAGTGCCCTCCCTACGGGGGCCACAGATACGCAGTATTTT
d_call: -; clone_size: few; j_call: TRBJ2-1; v_call: TRBV9; cdr3_aa: CASSVKDNEQFF; cdr3_nt: TGTGCCAGCAGCGTCAAAGACAATGAGCAGTTCTTC
d_call: -; clone_size: few; j_call: TRBJ2-3; v_call: TRBV12-3/TRBV12-4; cdr3_aa: CASSLIGITGSTDTQYF; cdr3_nt: TGTGCCAGCAGTTTAATAGGAATCACAGGGAGCACAGATACGCAGTATTTT
d_call: -; clone_size: -; j_call: TRBJ2-7; v_call: TRBV5-6; cdr3_aa: CASSPFENYRGGREQYF; cdr3_nt: TGTGCCAGCAGCCCCTTTGAGAACTACAGGGGAGGCCGCGAGCAGTACTTC
d_call: TRBD2; clone_size: -; j_call: TRBJ2-1; v_call: TRBV29-1; cdr3_aa: CSVEGGGGLAVHEQFF; cdr3_nt: TGCAGCGTTGAAGGAGGGGGGGGACTAGCGGTCCATGAGCAGTTCTTC
d_call: TRBD1; clone_size: -; j_call: TRBJ2-1; v_call: TRBV29-1; cdr3_aa: CSVTRTGNYNEQFF; cdr3_nt: TGCAGCGTCACTAGGACAGGGAACTACAATGAGCAGTTCTTC
d_call: -; clone_size: -; j_call: TRBJ1-1; v_call: TRBV12-3/TRBV12-4; cdr3_aa: CASRRGIGTEAFF; cdr3_nt: TGTGCCAGCAGAAGGGGCATCGGGACTGAAGCTTTCTTT
d_call: TRBD1; clone_size: few; j_call: TRBJ1-2; v_call: TRBV29-1; cdr3_aa: CSGSGGNGYTF; cdr3_nt: TGCAGCGGGTCAGGGGGTAATGGCTACACCTTC
d_call: -; clone_size: -; j_call: TRBJ1-1; v_call: TRBV12-3/TRBV12-4; cdr3_aa: CASSFSLVTEAFF; cdr3_nt: TGTGCCAGCAGTTTCTCATTAGTGACTGAAGCTTTCTTT
d_call: TRBD1; clone_size: -; j_call: TRBJ1-2; v_call: TRBV20-1; cdr3_aa: CSARGQGNDGYTF; cdr3_nt: TGCAGTGCTAGGGGACAGGGAAACGATGGCTACACCTTC
d_call: -; clone_size: few; j_call: TRBJ2-1; v_call: TRBV5-1; cdr3_aa: CASSLGGVAYNEQFF; cdr3_nt: TGCGCCAGCAGCTTGGGCGGGGTCGCTTACAATGAGCAGTTCTTC
d_call: TRBD2; clone_size: -; j_call: TRBJ2-7; v_call: TRBV20-1; cdr3_aa: CSARGPGLAGVEQYF; cdr3_nt: TGCAGTGCTAGAGGGCCGGGACTAGCGGGAGTCGAGCAGTACTTC
d_call: -; clone_size: -; j_call: TRBJ2-1; v_call: TRBV11-3; cdr3_aa: CASSLASSGSDHDNEQFF; cdr3_nt: TGTGCCAGCAGCTTAGCCTCATCAGGGAGCGACCATGACAATGAGCAGTTCTTC
d_call: -; clone_size: once; j_call: TRBJ2-1; v_call: TRBV7-3; cdr3_aa: CASSLTGGSDDRVGGEQFF; cdr3_nt: TGTGCCAGCAGCTTAACGGGTGGGTCGGACGACAGGGTCGGGGGTGAGCAGTTCTTC
d_call: -; clone_size: few; j_call: TRBJ2-7; v_call: TRBV20-1; cdr3_aa: CSAKTGYSYEQYF; cdr3_nt: TGCAGTGCTAAGACTGGATACTCCTACGAGCAGTACTTC
d_call: TRBD2; clone_size: -; j_call: TRBJ2-7; v_call: TRBV29-1; cdr3_aa: CSVVGTGTSNDEQYF; cdr3_nt: TGCAGCGTTGTTGGGACCGGGACTAGTAACGACGAGCAGTACTTC
d_call: -; clone_size: -; j_call: TRBJ2-7; v_call: TRBV6-2/TRBV6-3; cdr3_aa: CASKGRSPFYEQYF; cdr3_nt: TGTGCCAGCAAAGGGCGGAGTCCCTTTTACGAGCAGTACTTC
d_call: TRBD2; clone_size: -; j_call: TRBJ2-7; v_call: TRBV3-1; cdr3_aa: CASSRTSGTQYYEQYF; cdr3_nt: TGTGCCAGCAGCCGGACTAGCGGGACCCAGTACTACGAGCAGTACTTC
d_call: -; clone_size: few; j_call: TRBJ2-2; v_call: TRBV27; cdr3_aa: CASSSIFHTGELFF; cdr3_nt: TGTGCCAGCAGTTCTATATTCCACACCGGGGAGCTGTTTTTT
d_call: -; clone_size: -; j_call: TRBJ2-7; v_call: TRBV2; cdr3_aa: CASRGGTRAYEQYF; cdr3_nt: TGTGCCAGCAGGGGGGGGACAAGGGCCTACGAGCAGTACTTC
d_call: -; clone_size: -; j_call: TRBJ1-1; v_call: TRBV18; cdr3_aa: CASSPGQSNTEASF; cdr3_nt: TGTGCCAGCTCACCAGGGCAGTCGAACACTGAAGCTTCCTTT
d_call: -; clone_size: -; j_call: TRBJ1-1; v_call: TRBV5-1; cdr3_aa: CASSREGIEAFF; cdr3_nt: TGCGCCAGCAGCCGGGAGGGTATTGAAGCTTTCTTT
d_call: TRBD2; clone_size: few; j_call: TRBJ2-7; v_call: TRBV20-1; cdr3_aa: CSARTSGIYEQYF; cdr3_nt: TGCAGTGCCCGGACTAGCGGGATCTACGAGCAGTACTTC
d_call: -; clone_size: -; j_call: TRBJ2-3; v_call: TRBV5-1; cdr3_aa: CASNIRAGEGDTQYF; cdr3_nt: TGCGCCAGCAACATCCGAGCGGGTGAGGGCGATACGCAGTATTTT
d_call: -; clone_size: many; j_call: TRBJ2-3; v_call: TRBV5-1; cdr3_aa: CASSYSTDTQYF; cdr3_nt: TGTGCCAGCAGTTACAGCACAGATACGCAGTATTTT
d_call: TRBD1; clone_size: -; j_call: TRBJ1-5; v_call: TRBV6-6; cdr3_aa: CASSGQGHQPQHF; cdr3_nt: TGTGCCAGCAGTGGACAGGGCCATCAGCCCCAGCATTTT
d_call: TRBD1; clone_size: few; j_call: TRBJ2-7; v_call: TRBV29-1; cdr3_aa: CSGQGFGREQYF; cdr3_nt: TGCAGCGGACAGGGATTCGGACGCGAGCAGTACTTC
d_call: -; clone_size: -; j_call: TRBJ2-3; v_call: TRBV7-9; cdr3_aa: CASSSYFGVSADTQYF; cdr3_nt: TGTGCCAGCAGTTCCTACTTTGGCGTTAGCGCAGATACGCAGTATTTT
d_call: -; clone_size: few; j_call: TRBJ1-5; v_call: TRBV29-1; cdr3_aa: CSASTSPDQPQHF; cdr3_nt: TGCAGCGCATCTACCTCCCCAGATCAGCCCCAGCATTTT
d_call: TRBD2; clone_size: -; j_call: TRBJ2-7; v_call: TRBV29-1; cdr3_aa: CSVLLRGVNSYEQYF; cdr3_nt: TGCAGCGTCCTACTTCGGGGGGTCAACTCCTACGAGCAGTACTTC
d_call: -; clone_size: -; j_call: TRBJ1-2; v_call: TRBV7-8; cdr3_aa: CASGHGAINYGYTF; cdr3_nt: TGTGCCAGCGGCCATGGCGCGATTAACTATGGCTACACCTTC
d_call: TRBD1; clone_size: few; j_call: TRBJ2-7; v_call: TRBV18; cdr3_aa: CASSPFVQGASYEQYF; cdr3_nt: TGTGCCAGCTCACCATTTGTACAGGGGGCGAGCTACGAGCAGTACTTC
d_call: -; clone_size: few; j_call: TRBJ2-3; v_call: TRBV29-1; cdr3_aa: CSLLVTDTQYF; cdr3_nt: TGCAGCCTGTTAGTCACAGATACGCAGTATTTT
d_call: -; clone_size: -; j_call: TRBJ1-5; v_call: TRBV4-1; cdr3_aa: CASSQDPAGQPQHF; cdr3_nt: TGCGCCAGCAGCCAAGATCCTGCGGGCCAGCCCCAGCATTTT
d_call: -; clone_size: -; j_call: TRBJ1-5; v_call: TRBV5-1; cdr3_aa: CASSLAGDGSPQHF; cdr3_nt: TGCGCCAGCAGCTTGGCAGGGGATGGATCGCCCCAGCATTTT
d_call: -; clone_size: -; j_call: TRBJ2-6; v_call: TRBV12-3/TRBV12-4; cdr3_aa: CASSPQIPSISGANVLTF; cdr3_nt: TGTGCCAGCAGTCCCCAAATACCCAGCATCTCTGGGGCCAACGTCCTGACTTTC
d_call: -; clone_size: few; j_call: TRBJ1-5; v_call: TRBV12-3/TRBV12-4; cdr3_aa: CASSYDISNQPQHF; cdr3_nt: TGTGCCAGCAGCTACGACATTAGCAATCAGCCCCAGCATTTT
d_call: -; clone_size: -; j_call: TRBJ2-3; v_call: TRBV29-1; cdr3_aa: CSVSRGQVVTDTQYF; cdr3_nt: TGCAGCGTTTCCCGGGGCCAGGTAGTCACAGATACGCAGTATTTT
d_call: -; clone_size: few; j_call: TRBJ1-6; v_call: TRBV12-3/TRBV12-4; cdr3_aa: CASSLWTIRSPLHF; cdr3_nt: TGTGCCAGCAGTTTATGGACAATTCGGTCACCCCTCCACTTT
d_call: TRBD1; clone_size: few; j_call: TRBJ1-4; v_call: TRBV29-1; cdr3_aa: CSVGGQSNEKLFF; cdr3_nt: TGCAGCGTTGGGGGACAGAGTAATGAAAAACTGTTTTTT
d_call: TRBD1; clone_size: few; j_call: TRBJ2-3; v_call: TRBV5-1; cdr3_aa: CASSATGTGVTDTQYF; cdr3_nt: TGCGCCAGCAGCGCGACCGGGACAGGGGTCACAGATACGCAGTATTTT
d_call: TRBD1; clone_size: few; j_call: TRBJ1-3; v_call: TRBV20-1; cdr3_aa: CSARGTGVGNTIYF; cdr3_nt: TGCAGTGCTAGGGGGACAGGGGTCGGAAACACCATATATTTT
d_call: TRBD2; clone_size: -; j_call: TRBJ2-1; v_call: TRBV6-5; cdr3_aa: CASKWREGRDNEQFF; cdr3_nt: TGTGCCAGCAAGTGGCGGGAGGGCCGGGACAATGAGCAGTTCTTC
d_call: -; clone_size: many; j_call: TRBJ2-1; v_call: TRBV7-9; cdr3_aa: CASSPGLDVSEQFF; cdr3_nt: TGTGCCAGCAGCCCGGGACTTGATGTTAGTGAGCAGTTCTTC
d_call: -; clone_size: few; j_call: TRBJ2-2; v_call: TRBV29-1; cdr3_aa: CSVVGLSGGELFF; cdr3_nt: TGCAGCGTCGTAGGACTCTCTGGCGGGGAGCTGTTTTTT
d_call: -; clone_size: -; j_call: TRBJ2-5; v_call: TRBV12-3/TRBV12-4; cdr3_aa: CASSLWAQETQYF; cdr3_nt: TGTGCCAGCAGTTTATGGGCCCAAGAGACCCAGTACTTC
d_call: TRBD2; clone_size: -; j_call: TRBJ2-3; v_call: TRBV18; cdr3_aa: CASSPVPAGGPSSTDTQYF; cdr3_nt: TGTGCCAGCTCACCAGTTCCCGCGGGAGGGCCTTCCAGCACAGATACGCAGTATTTT
d_call: -; clone_size: -; j_call: TRBJ2-5; v_call: TRBV6-6; cdr3_aa: CASSYSPGETQYF; cdr3_nt: TGTGCCAGCAGTTACTCCCCAGGGGAGACCCAGTACTTC
d_call: TRBD1; clone_size: many; j_call: TRBJ2-1; v_call: TRBV24-1; cdr3_aa: CATSGGDRLLNNEQFF; cdr3_nt: TGTGCCACCAGTGGGGGGGACAGGCTACTCAACAATGAGCAGTTCTTC
d_call: TRBD2; clone_size: few; j_call: TRBJ2-7; v_call: TRBV6-1; cdr3_aa: CASIPLAGGYEQYF; cdr3_nt: TGTGCCAGCATCCCTCTAGCGGGAGGCTACGAGCAGTACTTC
d_call: -; clone_size: -; j_call: TRBJ1-2; v_call: TRBV6-5; cdr3_aa: CASSYSIHYGYTF; cdr3_nt: TGTGCCAGCAGTTACTCGATACACTATGGCTACACCTTC